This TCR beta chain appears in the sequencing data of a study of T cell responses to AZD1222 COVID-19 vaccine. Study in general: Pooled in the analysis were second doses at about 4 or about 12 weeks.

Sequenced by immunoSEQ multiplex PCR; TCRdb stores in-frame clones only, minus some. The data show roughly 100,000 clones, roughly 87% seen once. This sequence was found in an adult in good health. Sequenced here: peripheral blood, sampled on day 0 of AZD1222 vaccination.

CDR3 residues: CASSLDQAGMNTEAFF. The CDR3 DNA reads TGTGCCAGCAGCTTGGACCAGGCCGGGATGAACACTGAAGCTTTCTTT. The chain has TRBV5-4 and TRBJ1-1; no clear D. The CDR3 has 16 residues. From germline, CDR1 is SGHNT and CDR2 YYREEE (reference sequence). Trimming removed 0 bases from V and 0 bases from J, with 12 bases in between. Looking up the rest from reference TRBV5-4 and TRBJ1-1 gives the full variable domain: ETGVTQSPTHLIKTRGQQVTLRCSSQSGHNTVSWYQQALGQGPQFIFQYYREEENGRGNFPPRFSGLQFPNYSSELNVNALELDDSALYLCASSLDQAGMNTEAFFGQGTRLTVV.